Listed below are T cell receptor beta chains from one sample, sequenced in a study of human T cells and chemical hapten exposure. Each CDR3 protein is one row after TCRdb ran MiXCR on the RACE reads. The sample lists about 41,000 distinct CDR3 sequences, roughly 4.5% occurring once. Sample: whole blood. Every receptor here comes from a human donor in good health. Some clones in this sample may be carry-over from other donors' samples. Both conserved end residues are part of each CDR3. The D gene is left open where the match is weak. The size entry is marked missing in some rows and otherwise reads once, few, many or a size class.

j_call v_call d_call clone_size cdr3_nt cdr3_aa
TRBJ1-5 TRBV13 TRBD1 NA TGTGCCAGCAGCGCAGACGCACAGGGGGCGGCGGGACTGAGCAATCAGCCCCAGCATTTT CASSADAQGAAGLSNQPQHF
TRBJ2-5 TRBV27 NA NA TGTGCCAGCAGTTTTTTCGGGAGAGGCCCAGAGACCCAGTGCTTC CASSFFGRGPETQCF
TRBJ1-2 TRBV18 NA few TGTGCCAGCTCGCCCGGGACCGAAGCTAACTATGGCTACACCTTC CASSPGTEANYGYTF
TRBJ1-2 TRBV20-1 NA few TGCAGTGCTAGGCACGGGGCGCAGGGTGGCTACACCTTC CSARHGAQGGYTF
TRBJ1-2 TRBV4-1 NA many TGCGCCAGCAGCCAAGATCCCTGGCTAGGGGGAAAGGGTGGCTACACCTTC CASSQDPWLGGKGGYTF
TRBJ2-2 TRBV27 TRBD1 many TGTGCCAGCAGTTTTTATTCCGGGACAGGGTACACCGGGGAGCTGTTTTTT CASSFYSGTGYTGELFF
TRBJ1-5 TRBV5-1 TRBD1 many TGCGCCAGGGGACAGGGAGAGAGGCCCAATCAGCCCCAGCATTTT CARGQGERPNQPQHF
TRBJ2-1 TRBV7-6 NA NA TGTGCCAGCAGCTTAGTTCAGGCGAGGGGTGAGCAGTTCTTC CASSLVQARGEQFF
TRBJ2-3 TRBV6-5 TRBD1 many TGTGCCAGCACCCCCAGACAGGGGGCTGGAGATACGCAGTATTTT CASTPRQGAGDTQYF
TRBJ1-1 TRBV29-1 TRBD1 many TGCAGCGGATGGGTGGACAGGGAGAACACTGAAGCTTTCTTT CSGWVDRENTEAFF
TRBJ2-7 TRBV12-3/TRBV12-4 NA many TGTGCCAGCAGTTTAGGGCAGCATCAAGAGCAGTACTTC CASSLGQHQEQYF
TRBJ1-1 TRBV18 NA many TGTGCCAGCTCCCCGGGGCGGACGAGGATGAACACTGAAGCTTTCTTT CASSPGRTRMNTEAFF
TRBJ1-4 TRBV12-5 TRBD1 many TGTGCTAGTGCTATCCCGGGACAGTTTGCAACTAATGAAAAACTGTTTTTT CASAIPGQFATNEKLFF
TRBJ1-2 TRBV28 NA NA TGTGCCAGCAGTTGGACAGCTAACTATGGCTACACCTTC CASSWTANYGYTF
TRBJ2-6 TRBV27 NA many TGTGCCAGCATGTATATACGGGTCTCTGGGGCCAACGTCCTGACTTTC CASMYIRVSGANVLTF
TRBJ2-3 TRBV5-1 TRBD2 NA TGCGCCAGCAGCTTGACGGGGTCGGTGAGCGGGAGGGGCGCAGATACGCAGTATTTT CASSLTGSVSGRGADTQYF
TRBJ1-4 TRBV27 NA few TGTGCCAGCAGTTTATTGGGGGGTGCAACTAATGAAAAACTGTTTTTT CASSLLGGATNEKLFF
TRBJ2-7 TRBV9 TRBD1 many TGTGCCAGCAGCGTAGGGGACAGCTACGAGCAGTACTTC CASSVGDSYEQYF
TRBJ1-6 TRBV10-2 NA many TGCGCCAGCAGTGAGTCCCGCAGAAATTCACCCCTCCACTTT CASSESRRNSPLHF
TRBJ2-1 TRBV29-1 TRBD2 many TGCAGCGGCCTGGGACTAGCGGGAGAGTTCGCCTACAATGAGCAGTTCTTC CSGLGLAGEFAYNEQFF
TRBJ1-2 TRBV27 TRBD1 NA TGTGCCAGCAGTTTCAGGGGGAACTATGGCTACACCTTC CASSFRGNYGYTF
TRBJ2-1 TRBV9 TRBD1 many TGTGCCAGCAGCGCCCGGGACAGGGGGCGGGATGAGCAGTTCTTC CASSARDRGRDEQFF
TRBJ2-1 TRBV6-2/TRBV6-3 NA many TGTGCCAGCAGTTACTCATTGAGGCGGGATTACAATGAGCAGTTCTTC CASSYSLRRDYNEQFF
TRBJ2-3 TRBV24-1 NA many TGTGCCACGGCAAGGGGCGGCTCCTACACAGATACGCAGTATTTT CATARGGSYTDTQYF
TRBJ2-1 TRBV5-1 NA many TGCGCCAGCGACGAGGGGGACGTCTACAATGAGCAGTTCTTC CASDEGDVYNEQFF
TRBJ1-1 TRBV5-1 NA few TGCGCCAGCTTCAAGGACCCCGGGGGAAACACTGAAGCTTTCTTT CASFKDPGGNTEAFF
TRBJ2-3 TRBV4-1 TRBD1 many TGCGCCAGCAGCCAGCCCCAGGACAGGCCATCCACAGATACGCAGTATTTT CASSQPQDRPSTDTQYF
TRBJ2-2 TRBV10-3 NA NA TGTGCCATCAGTGAGTCAATCTCGAAGGGGAACACCGGGGAGCTGTTTTTT CAISESISKGNTGELFF
TRBJ1-4 TRBV28 NA few TGTGCCAGCAGTCCGTTTATAGCGGCGCAAGCTAATGAAAAACTGTTTTTT CASSPFIAAQANEKLFF
TRBJ2-4 TRBV5-6 NA few TGTGCCAGCAGCTTTAGGAATCCACCAGCCAAAAACATTCAGTACTTC CASSFRNPPAKNIQYF
TRBJ2-5 TRBV5-1 NA many TGCGCCAGCAGCTTGGATGTTGAAACAGGTTACCAAGAGACCCAGTACTTC CASSLDVETGYQETQYF
TRBJ1-3 TRBV27 NA NA TGTGCCAGCAGTCCCCAACGTGGAAACACCATATATTTT CASSPQRGNTIYF
TRBJ2-7 TRBV6-6 NA many TGTGCCAGCAGTTATGGGCAGGGTAGTACCTACGAGCAGTACTTC CASSYGQGSTYEQYF
TRBJ2-4 TRBV4-1 NA many TGCGCCAGCAGCCAAGTAAGGGACAAACTTACCAAAAACATTCAGTACTTC CASSQVRDKLTKNIQYF
TRBJ2-7 TRBV11-2 NA many TGTGCCAGCAGGAACAACCAGGGATCCTACGAGCAGTACTTC CASRNNQGSYEQYF
TRBJ1-4 TRBV4-2 NA NA TGTGCCAGCAGGATCAGTGCAACTAATGAAAAACTGTTTTTT CASRISATNEKLFF
TRBJ1-5 TRBV6-1 NA many TGTGCCAGCAGTGAAATAGTATGGCCCCAGCATTTT CASSEIVWPQHF
TRBJ2-7 TRBV29-1 NA few TGCAGCGCCACAGGTTCCCCTCCCTACGAGCAGTACTTC CSATGSPPYEQYF
TRBJ2-7 TRBV28 NA many TGTGCCAGCAGTTTAGGGACCCCAGTCCGGTACTTC CASSLGTPVRYF
TRBJ1-4 TRBV20-1 NA few TGCAGTGCCAGAGAGGGAGGGACCTCTAATGAAAAACTGTTTTTT CSAREGGTSNEKLFF
TRBJ1-3 TRBV10-3 NA many TGTGCCATCAGTGAGACCCCAGGGACCTCTGGAAACACCATATATTTT CAISETPGTSGNTIYF
TRBJ1-4 TRBV27 NA many TGTGCCAGCAGTTTAGAAGGGGGTGGACTCATTGGGAAACTGTTTTTT CASSLEGGGLIGKLFF
TRBJ2-3 TRBV4-2 TRBD2 many TGTGCCAGCAGCCATACTAGCGGGACAGGTAGCACAGATACGCAGTATTTT CASSHTSGTGSTDTQYF
TRBJ2-7 TRBV29-1 NA many TGCAGCGTTGAAGGCTCTAGCGAGAGCTCCTACGAGCAGTACTTC CSVEGSSESSYEQYF
TRBJ2-6 TRBV27 NA few TGTGCCAGTGGAAACTCTGGGGCCAACGTCCTGACTTTC CASGNSGANVLTF
TRBJ2-7 TRBV18 TRBD1 many TGTGCCAGCTCACCGGGACAGTCCTACGAGCAGTACTTC CASSPGQSYEQYF